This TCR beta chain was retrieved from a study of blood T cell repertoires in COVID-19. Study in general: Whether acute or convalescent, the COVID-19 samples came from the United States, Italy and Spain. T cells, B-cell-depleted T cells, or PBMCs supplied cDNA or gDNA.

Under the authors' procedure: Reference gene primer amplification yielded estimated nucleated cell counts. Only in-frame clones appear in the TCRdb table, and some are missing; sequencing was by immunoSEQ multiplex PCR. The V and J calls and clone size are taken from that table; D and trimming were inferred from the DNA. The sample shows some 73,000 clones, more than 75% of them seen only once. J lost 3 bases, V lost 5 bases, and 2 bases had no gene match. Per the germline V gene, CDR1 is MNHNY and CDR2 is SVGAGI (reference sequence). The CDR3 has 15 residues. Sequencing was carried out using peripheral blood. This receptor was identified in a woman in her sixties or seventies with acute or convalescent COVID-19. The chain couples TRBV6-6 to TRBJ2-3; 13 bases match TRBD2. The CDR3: CASSGTSGVTDTQYF. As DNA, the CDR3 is TGTGCCAGCAGTGGGACTAGCGGGGTTACAGATACGCAGTATTTT.